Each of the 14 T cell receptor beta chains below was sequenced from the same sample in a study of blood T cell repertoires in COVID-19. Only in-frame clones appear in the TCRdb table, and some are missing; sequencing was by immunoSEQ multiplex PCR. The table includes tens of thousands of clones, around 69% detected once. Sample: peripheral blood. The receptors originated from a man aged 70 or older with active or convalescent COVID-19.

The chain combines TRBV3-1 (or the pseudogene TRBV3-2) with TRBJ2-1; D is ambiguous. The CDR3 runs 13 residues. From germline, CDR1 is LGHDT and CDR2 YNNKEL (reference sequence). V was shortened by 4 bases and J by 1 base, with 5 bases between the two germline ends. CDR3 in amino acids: CASSLTSYNEQFF. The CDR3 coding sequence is TGTGCCAGCAGCCTCACTTCCTACAATGAGCAGTTCTTC.

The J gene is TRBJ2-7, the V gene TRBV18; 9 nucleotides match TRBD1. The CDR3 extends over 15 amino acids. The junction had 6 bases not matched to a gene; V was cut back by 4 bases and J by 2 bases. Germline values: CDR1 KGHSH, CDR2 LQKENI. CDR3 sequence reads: CASSLGTGSPYEQYF. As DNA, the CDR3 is TGTGCCAGCTCACTCGGGACAGGGAGTCCCTACGAGCAGTACTTC.

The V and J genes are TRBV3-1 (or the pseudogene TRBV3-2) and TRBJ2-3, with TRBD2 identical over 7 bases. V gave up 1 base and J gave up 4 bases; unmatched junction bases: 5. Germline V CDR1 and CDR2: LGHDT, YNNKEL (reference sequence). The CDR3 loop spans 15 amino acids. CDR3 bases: TGTGCCAGCAGCCAAGGACTAGCTCAAGCAGATACGCAGTATTTT. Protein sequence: CASSQGLAQADTQYF.

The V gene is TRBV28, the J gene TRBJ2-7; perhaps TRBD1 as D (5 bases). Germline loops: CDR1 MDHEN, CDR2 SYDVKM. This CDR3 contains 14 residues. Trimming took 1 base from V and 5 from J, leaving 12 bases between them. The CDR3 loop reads CASSLSGHQDEQYF. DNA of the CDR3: TGTGCCAGCAGTTTATCTGGACACCAGGACGAGCAGTACTTC.

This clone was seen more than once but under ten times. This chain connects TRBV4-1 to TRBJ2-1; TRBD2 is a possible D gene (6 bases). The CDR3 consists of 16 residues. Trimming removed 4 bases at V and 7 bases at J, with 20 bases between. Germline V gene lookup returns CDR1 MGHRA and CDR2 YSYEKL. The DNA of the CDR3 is TGCGCCAGCAGCCTTCCGACCGGGACTCCCTTTAATGAGCAGTTCTTC. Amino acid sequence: CASSLPTGTPFNEQFF.

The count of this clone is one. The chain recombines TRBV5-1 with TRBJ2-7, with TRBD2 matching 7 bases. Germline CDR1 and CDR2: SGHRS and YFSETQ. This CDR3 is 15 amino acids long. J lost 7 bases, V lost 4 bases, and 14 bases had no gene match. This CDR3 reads CASSLGVAGVVEQYF. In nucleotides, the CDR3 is TGCGCCAGCAGCCTGGGGGTGGCGGGGGTGGTGGAGCAGTACTTC.

This CDR3 reads CASSEGRGSSYEQYF. CDR3 nucleotides: TGTGCCAGCAGTGAAGGGCGGGGGAGTAGCTACGAGCAGTACTTC. V and J are TRBV2 and TRBJ2-7, with 7 bases fitting TRBD2. CDR1 is SNHLY and CDR2 is FYNNEI in the germline V gene. J gave up 3 bases and V 1 base, and 6 bases lay outside the gene matches. The CDR3 sequence is 15 residues long.

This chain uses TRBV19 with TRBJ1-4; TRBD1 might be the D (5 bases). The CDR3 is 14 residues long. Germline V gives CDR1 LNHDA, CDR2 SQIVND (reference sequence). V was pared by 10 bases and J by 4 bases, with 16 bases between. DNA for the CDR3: TGTGCCACCAGGGATTTGGGGCTTAATGAAAAACTGTTTTTT. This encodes CATRDLGLNEKLFF.

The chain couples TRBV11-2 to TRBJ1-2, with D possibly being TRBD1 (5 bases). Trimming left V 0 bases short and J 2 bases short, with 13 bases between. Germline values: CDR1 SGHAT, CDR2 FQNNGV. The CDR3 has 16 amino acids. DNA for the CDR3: TGTGCCAGCAGCTTAGATCGGCTCTCAGGGAACTATGGCTACACCTTC. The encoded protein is CASSLDRLSGNYGYTF.

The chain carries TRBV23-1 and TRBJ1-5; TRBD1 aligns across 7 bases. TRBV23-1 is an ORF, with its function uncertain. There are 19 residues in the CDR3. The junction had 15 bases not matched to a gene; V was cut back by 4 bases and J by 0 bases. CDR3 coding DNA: TGCGCCAGCAGTCGGGACAGCCAGCGGGCCTGCTATAGCAATCAGCCCCAGCATTTT. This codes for CASSRDSQRACYSNQPQHF.

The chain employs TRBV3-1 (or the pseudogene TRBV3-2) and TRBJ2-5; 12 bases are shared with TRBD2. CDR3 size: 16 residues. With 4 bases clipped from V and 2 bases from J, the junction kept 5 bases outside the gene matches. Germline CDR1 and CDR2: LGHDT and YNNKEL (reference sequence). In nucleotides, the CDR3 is TGTGCCAGCAGCCCTACTAGCGGGGGGTTGCAAGAGACCCAGTACTTC. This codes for CASSPTSGGLQETQYF.

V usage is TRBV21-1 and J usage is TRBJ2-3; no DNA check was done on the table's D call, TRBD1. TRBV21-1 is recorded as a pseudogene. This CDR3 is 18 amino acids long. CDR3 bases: TGTGCCAGCAGCAATCGGGAACGGGACAGGGATAGCACAGATACGCAGTATTTT. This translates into CASSNRERDRDSTDTQYF.

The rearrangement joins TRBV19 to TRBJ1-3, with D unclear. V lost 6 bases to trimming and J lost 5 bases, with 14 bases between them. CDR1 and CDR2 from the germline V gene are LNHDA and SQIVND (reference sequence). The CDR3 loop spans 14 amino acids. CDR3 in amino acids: CASSESYRRNTIYF. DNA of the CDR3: TGTGCCAGTAGCGAGTCGTACCGCCGAAACACCATATATTTT.

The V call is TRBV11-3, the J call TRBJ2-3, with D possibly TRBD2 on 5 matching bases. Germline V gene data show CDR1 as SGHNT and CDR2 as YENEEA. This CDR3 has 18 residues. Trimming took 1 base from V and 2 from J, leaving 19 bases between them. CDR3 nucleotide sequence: TGTGCCAGCAGCTTAGTTGGAGGTACTTTTCGGGTCACAGATACGCAGTATTTT. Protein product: CASSLVGGTFRVTDTQYF. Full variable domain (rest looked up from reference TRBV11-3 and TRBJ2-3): EAGVVQSPRYKIIEKKQPVAFWCNPISGHNTLYWYLQNLGQGPELLIRYENEEAVDDSQLPKDRFSAERLKGVDSTLKIQPAELGDSAVYLCASSLVGGTFRVTDTQYFGPGTRLTVL.